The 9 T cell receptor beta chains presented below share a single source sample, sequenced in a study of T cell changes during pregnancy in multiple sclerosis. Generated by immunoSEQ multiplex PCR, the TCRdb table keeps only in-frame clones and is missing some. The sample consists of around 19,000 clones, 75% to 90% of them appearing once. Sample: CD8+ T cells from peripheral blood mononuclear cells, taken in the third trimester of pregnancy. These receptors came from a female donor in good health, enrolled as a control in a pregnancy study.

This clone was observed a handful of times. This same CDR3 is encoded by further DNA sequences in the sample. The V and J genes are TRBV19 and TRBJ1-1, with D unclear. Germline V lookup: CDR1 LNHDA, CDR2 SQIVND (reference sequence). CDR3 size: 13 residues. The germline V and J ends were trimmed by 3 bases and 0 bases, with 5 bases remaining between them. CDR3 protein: CASSITVNTEAFF. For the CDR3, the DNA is TGTGCCAGTAGTATTACGGTGAACACTGAAGCTTTCTTT.

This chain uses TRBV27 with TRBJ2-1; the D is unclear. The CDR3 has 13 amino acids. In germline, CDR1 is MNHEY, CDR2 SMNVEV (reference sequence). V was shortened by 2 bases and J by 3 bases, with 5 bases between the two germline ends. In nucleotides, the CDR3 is TGTGCCAGCAGTTTAAACTTCTACAATGAGCAGTTCTTC. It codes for CASSLNFYNEQFF.

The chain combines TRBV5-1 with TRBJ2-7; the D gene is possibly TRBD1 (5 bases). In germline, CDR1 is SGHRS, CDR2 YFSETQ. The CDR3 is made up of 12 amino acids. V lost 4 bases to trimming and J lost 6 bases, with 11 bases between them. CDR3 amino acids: CASSIGRVEQYF. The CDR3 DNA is TGCGCCAGCAGCATCGGCAGGGTCGAGCAGTACTTC.

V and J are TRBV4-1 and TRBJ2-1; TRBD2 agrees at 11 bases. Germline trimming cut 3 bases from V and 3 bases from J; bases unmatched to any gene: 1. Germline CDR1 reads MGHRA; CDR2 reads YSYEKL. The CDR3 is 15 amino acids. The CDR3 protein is CASSHGTSGYNEQFF. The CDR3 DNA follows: TGCGCCAGCAGCCACGGGACTAGCGGCTACAATGAGCAGTTCTTC.

This chain's CDR3 is CASSLTGGNQPQHF. In nucleotides, the CDR3 is TGTGCCAGCAGTTTAACAGGGGGGAATCAGCCCCAGCATTTT. The chain links TRBV28 to TRBJ1-5; 8 bases fit TRBD1. This CDR3 comprises 14 residues. Germline V gene sequence: CDR1 MDHEN, CDR2 SYDVKM. V lost 2 bases to trimming and J lost 4 bases; unmatched junction nucleotides: 1. Combining the CDR3 with reference TRBV28 and TRBJ1-5 gives the whole variable domain DVKVTQSSRYLVKRTGEKVFLECVQDMDHENMFWYRQDPGLGLRLIYFSYDVKMKEKGDIPEGYSVSREKKERFSLILESASTNQTSMYLCASSLTGGNQPQHFGDGTRLSIL.

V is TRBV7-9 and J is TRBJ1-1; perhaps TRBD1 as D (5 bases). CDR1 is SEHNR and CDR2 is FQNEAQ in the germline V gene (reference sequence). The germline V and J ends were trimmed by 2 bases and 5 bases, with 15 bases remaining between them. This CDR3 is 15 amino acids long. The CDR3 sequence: CASSLIPGGKTEAFF. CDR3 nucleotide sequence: TGTGCCAGCAGCTTAATTCCGGGGGGTAAGACTGAAGCTTTCTTT.

The CDR3, as DNA: TGTGCCAGCAGTCTGGGACAGGGCTACTACGAGCAGTACTTC. It codes for CASSLGQGYYEQYF. The chain joins TRBV7-3 to TRBJ2-7, with TRBD1 identical over 9 bases. Germline V lookup: CDR1 SGHTA, CDR2 FQGTGA. The CDR3 has 14 residues. V gave up 6 bases and J gave up 3 bases; unmatched junction bases: 6.

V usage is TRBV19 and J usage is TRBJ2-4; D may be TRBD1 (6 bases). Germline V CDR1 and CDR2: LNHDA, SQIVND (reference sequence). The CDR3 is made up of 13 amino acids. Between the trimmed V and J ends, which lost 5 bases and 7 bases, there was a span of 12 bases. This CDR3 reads CASSLRTDNIQYF. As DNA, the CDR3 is TGTGCCAGTAGTCTACGGACAGATAACATTCAGTACTTC.

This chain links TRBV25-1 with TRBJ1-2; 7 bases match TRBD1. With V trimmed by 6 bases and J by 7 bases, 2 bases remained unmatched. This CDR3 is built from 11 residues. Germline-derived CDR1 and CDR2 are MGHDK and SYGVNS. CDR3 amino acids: CASRTGSGYTF. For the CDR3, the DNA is TGTGCCAGCAGGACAGGGTCTGGCTACACCTTC.